This T cell receptor beta chain was captured by sequencing in a study of blood T cell repertoires in COVID-19. Study details: Collection of acute and convalescent COVID-19 samples took place in the United States, Italy and Spain.

In the original processing: It was from reference gene primer amplification that nucleated cell counts were estimated. The data were produced by immunoSEQ multiplex PCR, yet TCRdb's version contains in-frame clones alone and is incomplete. Clonal size and the V and J genes are those of that table, whereas D and trimming came from the DNA. The table records 100,000 to 120,000 clones, approximately 81% of them present only once. From germline, CDR1 is GTSNPN and CDR2 SVGIG (reference sequence). This CDR3 is built from 12 residues. The material sequenced was peripheral blood. This clonotype was sampled from a human donor in a cohort sampled during active COVID-19. The chain is built from TRBV30 and TRBJ2-7, with 8 bases lining up with TRBD1. The CDR3 sequence is CALGAGGHEQYF. The CDR3 DNA follows: TGTGCTTTAGGGGCAGGGGGCCACGAGCAGTACTTC.